This record looks at one T cell receptor beta chain sequence and its context. Time point denoted: pre-treatment sample, taken before nivolumab and TIL therapy. Most excised metastases sampled were pleural nodules or supraclavicular lymph nodes. Patients were adults with stage 4 NSCLC. The sample comes from a study of TIL therapy for anti-PD-1-resistant metastatic lung cancer. Per the germline V gene, CDR1 is DFQATT and CDR2 is SNEGSKA (reference sequence). The CDR3 contains 15 residues. The J segment lost 2 bases and the V segment lost 3 bases, leaving 4 bases of the junction unmatched. This was the immunoSEQ v3 assay. The method was immunoSEQ multiplex PCR; TCRdb's version includes in-frame clones alone and lacks a portion of them. Of about 95,000 clones in the sample, about three fifths were seen once.

This sequence originates from a person aged 25 to 80 with non-small cell lung cancer. The chain combines TRBV20-1 with TRBJ2-3; 11 bases are shared with TRBD2. The sequenced sample was tumor tissue, obtained at baseline. CDR3 in DNA: TGCAGTGCTAGTCCTAGCGGGGGGACCACAGATACGCAGTATTTT. Its protein is CSASPSGGTTDTQYF.